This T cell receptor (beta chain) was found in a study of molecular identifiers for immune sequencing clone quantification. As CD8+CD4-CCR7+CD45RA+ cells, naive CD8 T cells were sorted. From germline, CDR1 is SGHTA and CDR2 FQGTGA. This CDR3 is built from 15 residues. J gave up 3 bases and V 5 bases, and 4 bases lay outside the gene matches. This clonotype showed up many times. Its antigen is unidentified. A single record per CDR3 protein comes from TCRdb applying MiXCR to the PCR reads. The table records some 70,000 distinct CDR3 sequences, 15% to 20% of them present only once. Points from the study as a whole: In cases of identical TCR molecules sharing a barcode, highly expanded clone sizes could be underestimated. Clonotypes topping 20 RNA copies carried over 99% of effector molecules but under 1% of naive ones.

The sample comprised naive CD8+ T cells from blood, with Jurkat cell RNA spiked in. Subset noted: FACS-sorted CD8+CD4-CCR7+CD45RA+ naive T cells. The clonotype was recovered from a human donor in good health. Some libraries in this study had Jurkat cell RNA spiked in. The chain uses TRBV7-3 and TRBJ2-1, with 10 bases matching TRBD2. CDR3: CASSDGLADYNEQFF. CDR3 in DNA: TGTGCCAGCAGCGACGGACTAGCGGACTACAATGAGCAGTTCTTC. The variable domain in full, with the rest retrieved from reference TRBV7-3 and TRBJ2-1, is GAGVSQTPSNKVTEKGKYVELRCDPISGHTALYWYRQSLGQGPEFLIYFQGTGAADDSGLPNDRFFAVRPEGSVSTLKIQRTERGDSAVYLCASSDGLADYNEQFFGPGTRLTVL.